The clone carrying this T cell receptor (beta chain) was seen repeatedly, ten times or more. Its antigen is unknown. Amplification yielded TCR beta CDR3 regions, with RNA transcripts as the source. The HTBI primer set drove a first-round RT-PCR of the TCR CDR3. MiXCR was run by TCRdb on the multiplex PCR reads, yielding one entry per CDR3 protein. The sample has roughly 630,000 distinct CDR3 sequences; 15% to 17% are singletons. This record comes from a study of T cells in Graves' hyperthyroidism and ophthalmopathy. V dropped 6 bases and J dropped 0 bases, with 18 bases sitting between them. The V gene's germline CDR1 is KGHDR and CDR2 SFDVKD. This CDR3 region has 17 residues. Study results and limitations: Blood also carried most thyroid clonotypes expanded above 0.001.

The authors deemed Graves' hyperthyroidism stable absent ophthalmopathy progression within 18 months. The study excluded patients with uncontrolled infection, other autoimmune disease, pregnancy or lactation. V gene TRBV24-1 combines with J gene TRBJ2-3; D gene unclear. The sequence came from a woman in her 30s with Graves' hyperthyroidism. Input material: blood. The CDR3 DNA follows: TGTGCCACCAGTAAGCCCCATGGCGCGTCTAGCACAGATACGCAGTATTTT. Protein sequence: CATSKPHGASSTDTQYF.